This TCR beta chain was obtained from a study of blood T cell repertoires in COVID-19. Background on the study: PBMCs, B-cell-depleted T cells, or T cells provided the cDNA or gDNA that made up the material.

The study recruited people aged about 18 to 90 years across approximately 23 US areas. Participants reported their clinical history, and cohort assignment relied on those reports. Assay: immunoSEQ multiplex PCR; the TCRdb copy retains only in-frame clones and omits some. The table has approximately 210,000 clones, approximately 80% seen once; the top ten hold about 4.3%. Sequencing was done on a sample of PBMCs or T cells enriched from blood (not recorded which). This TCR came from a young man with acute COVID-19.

The CDR3 is CATSIARSNEKLFF. The CDR3 coding sequence is TGTGCCACCAGCATAGCCCGCTCTAATGAAAAACTGTTTTTT. The rearrangement links TRBV15 to TRBJ1-4; D ambiguous. CDR1 is LNHNV and CDR2 is YYDKDF in the germline V gene (reference sequence). V was shortened by 4 bases and J by 3 bases, with 9 bases between the two germline ends. CDR3 size: 14 residues.